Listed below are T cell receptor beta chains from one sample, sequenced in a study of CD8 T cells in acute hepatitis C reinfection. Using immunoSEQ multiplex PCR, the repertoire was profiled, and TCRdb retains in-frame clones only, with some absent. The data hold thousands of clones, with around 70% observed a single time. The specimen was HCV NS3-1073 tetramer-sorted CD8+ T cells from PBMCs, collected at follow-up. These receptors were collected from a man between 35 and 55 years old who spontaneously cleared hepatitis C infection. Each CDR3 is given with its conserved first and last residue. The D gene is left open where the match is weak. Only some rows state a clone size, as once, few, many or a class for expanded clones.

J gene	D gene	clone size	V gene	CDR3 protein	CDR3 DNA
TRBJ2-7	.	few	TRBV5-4	CASSLPSSYEQYF	TGTGCCAGCAGCTTGCCCAGCTCCTACGAGCAGTACTTC
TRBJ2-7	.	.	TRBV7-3	CASSTPGRTYEQYF	TGTGCCAGCAGCACCCCCGGACGGACCTACGAGCAGTACTTC
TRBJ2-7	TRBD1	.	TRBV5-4	CASSSRDRVYEQYF	TGTGCCAGCAGCTCCCGGGACAGGGTCTACGAGCAGTACTTC
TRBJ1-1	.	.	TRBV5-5	CASSQELGTEAFF	TGTGCCAGCAGCCAGGAATTAGGGACTGAAGCTTTCTTT
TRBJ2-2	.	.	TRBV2	CASTAGQVGELFF	TGTGCCAGCACTGCCGGGCAGGTCGGGGAGCTGTTTTTT
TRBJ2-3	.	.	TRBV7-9	CASSTPHHPGVLTDTQYF	TGTGCCAGCAGCACCCCTCACCACCCGGGGGTCCTCACAGATACGCAGTATTTT
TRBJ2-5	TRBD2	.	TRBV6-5	CASSMGLATETQYF	TGTGCCAGCAGTATGGGACTAGCGACGGAGACCCAGTACTTC
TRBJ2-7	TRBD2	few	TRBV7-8	CASSLEVGGSSYEQYF	TGTGCCAGCAGCTTAGAAGTCGGGGGGAGCTCCTACGAGCAGTACTTC
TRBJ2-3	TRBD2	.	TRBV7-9	CASSLGLANTDTQYF	TGTGCCAGCAGCTTAGGACTAGCGAACACAGATACGCAGTATTTT
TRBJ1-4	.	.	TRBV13	CASSSGRSGEKLFF	TGTGCCAGCAGCTCCGGGAGGTCGGGTGAAAAACTGTTTTTT
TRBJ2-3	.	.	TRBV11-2	CASSLVHSNTDTQYF	TGTGCCAGCAGCTTAGTCCACTCCAACACAGATACGCAGTATTTT
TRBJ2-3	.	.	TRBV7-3	CASSSLTASTDTQYF	TGTGCCAGCAGCTCCCTCACGGCTAGCACAGATACGCAGTATTTT
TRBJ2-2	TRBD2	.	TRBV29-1	CSVGTSGNTGELFF	TGCAGCGTTGGGACTAGCGGGAACACCGGGGAGCTGTTTTTT
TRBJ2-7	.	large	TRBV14	CASSLIAQGIYEQYF	TGTGCCAGCAGTCTCATAGCCCAGGGGATCTACGAGCAGTACTTC
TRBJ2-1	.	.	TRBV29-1	CSGAWTEDNEQFF	TGCAGCGGTGCATGGACAGAGGACAATGAGCAGTTCTTC
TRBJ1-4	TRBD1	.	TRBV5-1	CASTAGDRSNKLFF	TGCGCCAGCACCGCAGGGGACAGGAGTAACAAACTGTTTTTT